The subject of this entry is one T cell receptor (beta chain). This entry is derived from a study of control samples from healthy donors and cancer patients. The table came from immunoSEQ multiplex PCR; TCRdb's copy has only in-frame clones and leaves some out. The data contain tens of thousands of clones, about 88% of them seen just once; the ten biggest clones take up around 40%. Per germline, CDR1 SGHKS and CDR2 YYEKEE (reference sequence). Trimming cost V 2 bases and J 3 bases, with 9 bases left between them. The CDR3 is 14 residues long. What was sequenced was PBMCs. The sequence was obtained from a man in his 70s with lung cancer. V usage is TRBV5-5 and J usage is TRBJ1-5; D gene ambiguous. Here the CDR3 reads CASSFSVTNQPQHF. The CDR3 nucleotides are TGTGCCAGCAGCTTCTCCGTCACCAATCAGCCCCAGCATTTT.